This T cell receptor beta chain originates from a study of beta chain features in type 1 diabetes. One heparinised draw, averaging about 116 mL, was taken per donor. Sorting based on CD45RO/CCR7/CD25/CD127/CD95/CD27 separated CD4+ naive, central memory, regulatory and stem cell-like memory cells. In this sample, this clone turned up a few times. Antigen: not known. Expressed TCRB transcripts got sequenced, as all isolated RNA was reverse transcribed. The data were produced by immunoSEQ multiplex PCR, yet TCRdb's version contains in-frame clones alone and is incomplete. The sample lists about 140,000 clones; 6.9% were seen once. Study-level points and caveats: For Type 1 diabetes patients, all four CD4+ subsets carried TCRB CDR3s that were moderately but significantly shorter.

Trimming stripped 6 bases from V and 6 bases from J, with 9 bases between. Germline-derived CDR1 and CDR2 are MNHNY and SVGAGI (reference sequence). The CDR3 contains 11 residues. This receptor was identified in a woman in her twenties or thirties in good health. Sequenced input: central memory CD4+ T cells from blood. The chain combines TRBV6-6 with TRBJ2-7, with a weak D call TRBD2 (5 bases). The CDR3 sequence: CASRASSEQYF. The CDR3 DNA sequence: TGTGCCAGCAGGGCTAGCAGCGAGCAGTACTTC.